A selection of T cell receptor beta chains follows, all from one sample in a study of blood T cell repertoires in COVID-19. This table comes from immunoSEQ multiplex PCR, and its TCRdb copy is limited to in-frame clones, with some not included. Of hundreds of thousands of clones in the sample, about 88% were seen once. The sample consisted of PBMCs or T cells enriched from blood (not recorded which). All receptors come from a woman aged 18-30 years who had been exposed to COVID-19. CDR3s include the opening cysteine and the closing phenylalanine or tryptophan. The D gene is left open where the match is weak. Only some rows state a clone size, as once, few, many or a class for expanded clones.

j_call | clone_size | v_call | d_call | cdr3_nt | cdr3_aa
TRBJ2-3 | NA | TRBV11-2 | TRBD2 | TGTGCCAGCAGCCCCGGACTAGCGGGAGGGGGTACGCAGTATTTT | CASSPGLAGGGTQYF
TRBJ1-6 | NA | TRBV9 | NA | TGTGCCAGCAGCGTCAGGGTTGACCATAATTCACCCCTCCACTTT | CASSVRVDHNSPLHF
TRBJ2-7 | NA | TRBV7-9 | NA | TGTGCCAGCAGCCTACACGGGTCCACCTACGAGCAGTACTTC | CASSLHGSTYEQYF
TRBJ1-2 | few | TRBV4-2 | NA | TGTGCCAGCAGCCCTTTCGGGGGGGCAAAAAGAAACTATGGCTACACCTTC | CASSPFGGAKRNYGYTF
TRBJ2-5 | NA | TRBV7-2 | TRBD2 | TGTGCCAGCAGCCCCACTAGCGGGGGGGCAGAGACCCAGTACTTC | CASSPTSGGAETQYF
TRBJ2-1 | once | TRBV11-2 | TRBD1 | TGTGCCAGCAGCCGCGGACAGGGGGGATACAATGAGCAGTTCTTC | CASSRGQGGYNEQFF
TRBJ2-7 | NA | TRBV2 | TRBD2 | TGTGCCAGCAAGAATAGCGGGAGCTCCTACGAGCAGTACTTC | CASKNSGSSYEQYF
TRBJ1-2 | once | TRBV12-3/TRBV12-4 | TRBD1 | TGTGCCAGCTCCACAGGGGGCAACTATGGCTACACCTTC | CASSTGGNYGYTF
TRBJ2-1 | NA | TRBV18 | NA | TGTGCCAGCTCACCGCAACAGGGAATTAGGAATGAGCAGTTCTTC | CASSPQQGIRNEQFF
TRBJ1-4 | NA | TRBV29-1 | NA | TGCAGCGTTTATACCGGGAATAATGAAAAACTGTTTTTT | CSVYTGNNEKLFF
TRBJ2-1 | NA | TRBV6-6 | NA | TGTGCCAGCAGTTACTCTGGAGGGAGAGTCGATGAGCAGTTCTTC | CASSYSGGRVDEQFF